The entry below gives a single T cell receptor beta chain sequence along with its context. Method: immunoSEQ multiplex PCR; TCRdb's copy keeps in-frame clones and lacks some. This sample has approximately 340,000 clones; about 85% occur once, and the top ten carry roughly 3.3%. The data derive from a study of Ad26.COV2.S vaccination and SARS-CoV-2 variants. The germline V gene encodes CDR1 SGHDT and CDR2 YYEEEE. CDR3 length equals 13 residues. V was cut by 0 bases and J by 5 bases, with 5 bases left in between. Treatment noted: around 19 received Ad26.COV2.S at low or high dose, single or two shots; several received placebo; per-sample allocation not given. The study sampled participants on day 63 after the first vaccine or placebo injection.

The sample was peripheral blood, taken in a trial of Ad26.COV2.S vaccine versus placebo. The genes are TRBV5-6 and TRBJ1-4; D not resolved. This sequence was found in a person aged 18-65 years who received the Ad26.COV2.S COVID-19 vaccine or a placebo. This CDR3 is CASSLAGNEKLFF. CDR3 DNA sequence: TGTGCCAGCAGCTTGGCCGGAAATGAAAAACTGTTTTTT.